Presented here are 22 T cell receptor beta chains from one specimen sequenced in a study of graft-versus-host responses after intestinal transplantation listed by TCRdb under 2021. This specimen's time point label, interpreted: cells obtained before transplantation from donor or recipient. No antigens are known for them. Receptors were amplified or captured by the immunoSEQ multiplex PCR assay. Held by TCRdb, this immuneACCESS table contains in-frame sequences only and omits some clones. Under half of the omission traces to an unresolved V gene where checked; the cause of the rest is unknown. Within this sample are about 130,000 clones, with about nine tenths of them counted one time only. The ten largest clones take up 0.19% of the sample. Specimen: unstimulated CD4+ T cells sorted from spleen or lymph node cells, collected before intestinal transplant. The receptor source for this set is a human donor who received an intestinal transplant.

This clone was seen once. The chain uses TRBV5-1 and TRBJ2-1; 13 bases map to TRBD2. In germline, CDR1 is SGHRS, CDR2 YFSETQ. The V gene end was trimmed by 4 bases and the J gene end by 12 bases; junction bases not matched to a gene: 10. The CDR3 length is 15 residues. The CDR3: CASSGPGLAGSGQFF. CDR3 bases: TGCGCCAGCAGCGGTCCGGGACTAGCGGGAAGTGGGCAGTTCTTC.

The rearrangement uses TRBV28 and TRBJ1-5; no reliable D call. V was clipped by 4 bases and J by 2 bases, with 12 bases between them. CDR3 length: 15 amino acids. Germline V gives CDR1 MDHEN, CDR2 SYDVKM. DNA for the CDR3: TGTGCCAGCAGTTCCCCACAAGGAGGCAATCAGCCCCAGCATTTT. This encodes CASSSPQGGNQPQHF.

The chain carries TRBV6-1 and TRBJ2-5; TRBD2 agrees at 7 bases. V lost 7 bases and J lost 4; bases outside the gene matches: 6. The CDR3 is 13 residues long. Per the germline V gene, CDR1 is MNHNS and CDR2 is SASEGT. CDR3 loop: CASTQRDRETQYF. CDR3 bases: TGTGCCAGCACCCAGCGGGATAGAGAGACCCAGTACTTC.

The chain is built from TRBV6-6 and TRBJ2-3; D is unclear. The CDR3 is 15 residues long. With 6 bases removed from V and 2 bases from J, the gap between germline ends came to 15 bases. Germline CDR1 is MNHNY and CDR2 is SVGAGI (reference sequence). The CDR3 bases are TGTGCCAGCAGGATTAGTGGGTCGAACACAGATACGCAGTATTTT. Translating gives CASRISGSNTDTQYF.

This clone showed up just a few times. The genes are TRBV7-2 and TRBJ2-1; D not resolved. V lost 1 base and J 3 bases, leaving 13 bases between the germline ends. The CDR3 sequence is 16 residues long. Germline lookup yields CDR1 SGHTA and CDR2 FQGNSA. The chain's CDR3 is CASSLENNRNYNEQFF. For the CDR3, the DNA is TGTGCCAGCAGCTTAGAAAACAATAGAAACTACAATGAGCAGTTCTTC.

This clone has only one observation. This sequence joins TRBV2 and TRBJ2-3; 11 bases match TRBD2. This CDR3 is 16 amino acids long. The V and J ends lost 6 bases and 0 bases, in that order; junction bases with no gene match: 5. In germline, CDR1 is SNHLY, CDR2 FYNNEI. CDR3 DNA: TGTGCCAGCAGGAGACTAGCGGGGTCTAGCACAGATACGCAGTATTTT. Amino acids: CASRRLAGSSTDTQYF.

The chain employs TRBV19 and TRBJ2-6; D gene ambiguous. Trimming pared 6 bases from V and 4 bases from J, leaving 13 bases between. The CDR3 contains 15 residues. In germline, CDR1 is LNHDA, CDR2 SQIVND (reference sequence). CDR3 bases: TGTGCCAGTAGCCCACTCCGGACCGGGGCCAACGTCCTGACTTTC. Its protein is CASSPLRTGANVLTF.

This clone was found once. The rearrangement links TRBV11-3 to TRBJ2-3; D gene unclear. The CDR3 loop spans 16 amino acids. Germline V lookup: CDR1 SGHNT, CDR2 YENEEA. V dropped 1 base and J dropped 2 bases, with 13 bases sitting between them. For the CDR3, the DNA is TGTGCCAGCAGCTTAGGGGTTAAAGGGCCCACAGATACGCAGTATTTT. Translated, it gives CASSLGVKGPTDTQYF.

The rearrangement links TRBV28 to TRBJ2-7; no clear D gene. V lost 0 bases and J lost 0, with 12 bases in between. Looked up from germline, CDR1 is MDHEN and CDR2 is SYDVKM. The CDR3 contains 16 residues. The CDR3 here is CASSLWDAAASYEQYF. The CDR3 DNA sequence: TGTGCCAGCAGTTTATGGGACGCCGCTGCCTCCTACGAGCAGTACTTC.

This chain joins TRBV6-5 and TRBJ2-5, with 7 bases matching TRBD1. The CDR3 contains 14 residues. V shed 6 bases and J 5 bases; nucleotides not matched to a gene: 9. Germline V gene data show CDR1 as MNHEY and CDR2 as SVGAGI. The CDR3 DNA is TGTGCCAGCAGCCCGACAGGGTACCGGGAGACCCAGTACTTC. Its translation is CASSPTGYRETQYF.

The chain recombines TRBV2 with TRBJ2-5; 10 bases are shared with TRBD2. This CDR3 is 12 amino acids long. With V trimmed by 7 bases and J by 8 bases, 4 bases remained unmatched. The germline gives CDR1 SNHLY, CDR2 FYNNEI. The CDR3 protein is CASKTSGVTQYF. The DNA for the CDR3 is TGTGCCAGCAAAACTAGCGGGGTAACCCAGTACTTC.

The rearrangement joins TRBV30 to TRBJ2-7; 8 bases are shared with TRBD2. Germline V gene lookup returns CDR1 GTSNPN and CDR2 SVGIG (reference sequence). The CDR3 sequence is 14 residues long. The junction had 7 bases not matched to a gene; V was cut back by 3 bases and J by 3 bases. CDR3 in DNA: TGTGCCTGGAGCCCAGCGGGGGCGTACTACGAGCAGTACTTC. Translation gives CAWSPAGAYYEQYF.

This clone was seen once. The sample contains more than one DNA sequence encoding this CDR3. The V call is TRBV19, the J call TRBJ2-1; 13 bases agree with TRBD2. In germline, CDR1 is LNHDA, CDR2 SQIVND (reference sequence). After removal of 1 base from V and 8 bases from J, the junction contained 5 bases not matched to a gene. The CDR3 covers 16 residues. The CDR3 DNA follows: TGTGCCAGTAGTATAGGACTAGCGGGAGGTCGCGATGAGCAGTTCTTC. Amino acids: CASSIGLAGGRDEQFF.

The chain joins TRBV19 to TRBJ1-2, with unresolved D. This CDR3 is 16 amino acids long. The V gene lost 2 bases and the J gene lost 4 bases, with 17 bases spanning the gap. Germline V gene data show CDR1 as LNHDA and CDR2 as SQIVND (reference sequence). CDR3 amino acids: CASSIQTSLNFYGYTF. The CDR3 region has the DNA TGTGCCAGTAGTATACAGACAAGCCTTAATTTCTATGGCTACACCTTC.

This clone was picked up a small number of times. V is TRBV11-2 and J is TRBJ1-5; weak D call: TRBD1 (6 bases). Germline V CDR1 and CDR2: SGHAT, FQNNGV. Trimming took off 5 bases at V and 0 bases at J, with 8 bases between the two ends. The CDR3 runs to 14 residues. The CDR3 loop reads CASSRDNSNQPQHF. CDR3 DNA: TGTGCCAGCAGCCGGGACAATAGCAATCAGCCCCAGCATTTT.

This chain's CDR3 is CASSGYRGREYGYTF. CDR3 in DNA: TGTGCCAGCAGTGGATACAGGGGGCGGGAGTATGGCTACACCTTC. The chain joins TRBV6-1 to TRBJ1-2, with TRBD1 matching 9 bases. This CDR3 contains 15 residues. With V trimmed by 4 bases and J by 5 bases, 8 bases remained unmatched. CDR1 MNHNS and CDR2 SASEGT come from the germline V gene.

This sequence joins TRBV30 and TRBJ1-2, with D hard to call. The CDR3 length is 11 residues. The germline CDR1 and CDR2 sequences are GTSNPN and SVGIG (reference sequence). Trimming stripped 0 bases from V and 8 bases from J, with 7 bases between. The CDR3 here is CAWSVGEGYTF. In DNA form, the CDR3 reads TGTGCCTGGAGTGTAGGAGAAGGCTACACCTTC.

This CDR3 reads CASTGRSSTDTQYF. CDR3 DNA: TGTGCCAGCACCGGACGGAGTAGCACAGATACGCAGTATTTT. The chain links TRBV25-1 to TRBJ2-3; no clear D gene. The CDR3 loop spans 14 amino acids. Trimming stripped 7 bases from V and 0 bases from J, with 11 bases between. Germline V gene data show CDR1 as MGHDK and CDR2 as SYGVNS.

The chain uses TRBV28 and TRBJ1-2, with D hard to call. This CDR3 comprises 11 residues. The V gene lost 8 bases and the J gene lost 4 bases, with 8 bases spanning the gap. Germline V gene lookup returns CDR1 MDHEN and CDR2 SYDVKM. CDR3 nucleotide sequence: TGTGCCAGCGGAAGCAGCTATGGCTACACCTTC. Translation: CASGSSYGYTF.

The genes are TRBV7-2 and TRBJ2-5; D may match TRBD1 or TRBD2 (5 bases each). The CDR3 extends over 13 amino acids. In germline, CDR1 is SGHTA, CDR2 FQGNSA. V lost 5 bases, J lost 3 bases, and 10 bases lay in between. The CDR3 DNA is TGTGCCAGCAGCCCCCGGGGCGAAGAGACCCAGTACTTC. It specifies CASSPRGEETQYF.

The CDR3 spells CASSFGTSVSWRDTQYF. As DNA, the CDR3 is TGTGCCAGCAGCTTCGGGACTAGCGTCTCTTGGAGAGATACGCAGTATTTT. The V gene is TRBV7-9, the J gene TRBJ2-3, with 10 bases that match TRBD2. J gave up 5 bases and V 3 bases, and 11 bases lay outside the gene matches. The V gene's germline CDR1 is SEHNR and CDR2 FQNEAQ (reference sequence). CDR3 length: 17 amino acids.

The CDR3 sequence: CASSSGLAGAPDEQYF. CDR3 bases: TGTGCCAGCAGCTCAGGACTAGCGGGAGCTCCGGACGAGCAGTACTTC. The genes are TRBV7-2 and TRBJ2-7, with 13 positions matching TRBD2. CDR3 size: 16 residues. In germline, CDR1 is SGHTA, CDR2 FQGNSA. J gave up 5 bases and V 4 bases, and 8 bases lay outside the gene matches.